Below, 2 T cell receptor beta chains from the same sample are listed, as sequenced in a study of human T cells and chemical hapten exposure. TCRdb analysed the RACE reads with MiXCR anew, one entry per CDR3 protein. The sample lists tens of thousands of distinct CDR3 sequences; around 9.4% were seen once. As to time point: pre-sensitization, week 0. Stated treatment: therapeutic diphenylcyclopropenone sensitization with weekly scalp DPC. The sequences come from whole blood, collected in connection with sensitization to the hapten diphenylcyclopropenone (DPC). The receptors derive from a woman aged 40 to 50 with alopecia areata. Some clones in this sample may be carry-over from other donors' samples.

In its sample, this clonotype was seen a few times. The chain combines TRBV4-1 with TRBJ2-2, with 8 bases matching TRBD1. The CDR3 totals 15 residues. The germline V gene encodes CDR1 MGHRA and CDR2 YSYEKL. V trimming: 4 bases; J trimming: 4 bases; junction bases outside the gene matches: 5. DNA for the CDR3: TGCGCCAGCAGCCTCTTCGGACAGGGCACCGGGGAGCTGTTTTTT. It yields the protein CASSLFGQGTGELFF.

CDR3 nucleotides: TGCGCCAGCAGCCCTGGACTAGCGGGGCCCTCGGGTGAGCAGTTCTTC. Protein product: CASSPGLAGPSGEQFF. The genes are TRBV4-1 and TRBJ2-1; 12 positions agree with TRBD2. Looked up from germline, CDR1 is MGHRA and CDR2 is YSYEKL. J lost 9 bases, V lost 4 bases, and 10 bases had no gene match. The CDR3 extends over 16 amino acids.